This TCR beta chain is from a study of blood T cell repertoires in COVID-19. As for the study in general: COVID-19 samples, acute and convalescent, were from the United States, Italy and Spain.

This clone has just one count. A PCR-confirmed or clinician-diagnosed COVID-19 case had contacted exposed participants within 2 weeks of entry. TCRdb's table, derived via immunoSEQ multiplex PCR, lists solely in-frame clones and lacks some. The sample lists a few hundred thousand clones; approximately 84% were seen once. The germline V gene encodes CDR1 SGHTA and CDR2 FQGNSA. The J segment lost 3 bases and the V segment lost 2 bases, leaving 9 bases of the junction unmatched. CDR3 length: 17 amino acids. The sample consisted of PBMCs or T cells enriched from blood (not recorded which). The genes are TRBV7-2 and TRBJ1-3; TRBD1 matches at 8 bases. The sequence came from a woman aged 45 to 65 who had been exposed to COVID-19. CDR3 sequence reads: CASSLWPGQDIGNTIYF. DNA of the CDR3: TGTGCCAGCAGCTTATGGCCGGGACAGGATATTGGAAACACCATATATTTT.